This passage covers 18 T cell receptor beta chains from one sample sequenced in a study of OX40 agonist ivuxolimab in advanced cancers. Here immunoSEQ multiplex PCR was the method, and the copy in TCRdb shows in-frame clones only, minus some. The sample yields around 95,000 clones, 90% to 95% seen once. The starting material was CD4+ or CD8+ T cells sorted from blood, obtained in a trial of the OX40 agonist ivuxolimab. These receptors all come from an adult with an advanced solid tumor such as melanoma, head and neck, liver or kidney cancer.

This chain uses TRBV6-1 with TRBJ2-3, with D possibly being TRBD1 or TRBD2 (5 bases each). Per germline, CDR1 MNHNS and CDR2 SASEGT. CDR3 length: 17 residues. The germline V and J ends were trimmed by 0 bases and 0 bases, with 13 bases remaining between them. CDR3 residues: CASSEARSGLSTDTQYF. For the CDR3, the DNA is TGTGCCAGCAGTGAAGCCCGGTCGGGGCTGAGCACAGATACGCAGTATTTT.

The chain couples TRBV4-3 to TRBJ1-2, with D unresolved. From germline, CDR1 is LGHNA and CDR2 YSLEER. The CDR3 is made up of 17 amino acids. V was trimmed by 1 base and J by 1 base, leaving 16 bases between them. The CDR3 region has the DNA TGCGCCAGCAGCCAAGTGGCCCCGGACCTCGTTAACTATGGCTACACCTTC. This translates into CASSQVAPDLVNYGYTF.

The V call is TRBV2, the J call TRBJ1-5; TRBD1 aligns across 8 bases. Germline values: CDR1 SNHLY, CDR2 FYNNEI. There are 15 residues in the CDR3. The V segment lost 5 bases and the J segment 5 bases; nucleotides outside the gene matches: 8. CDR3 in amino acids: CASSTSGGLYQPQHF. DNA of the CDR3: TGTGCCAGCAGTACCTCAGGGGGCTTATATCAGCCCCAGCATTTT.

The CDR3 DNA follows: TGTGCCAGCAGCTCCTCGATCGAATTAACCTACAATGAGCAGTTCTTC. It yields the protein CASSSSIELTYNEQFF. The chain links TRBV5-6 to TRBJ2-1, with D uncertain. Trimming shortened V by 3 bases and J by 2 bases, and 15 bases separated the two germline ends. The CDR3 sequence is 16 residues long. Germline CDR1 reads SGHDT; CDR2 reads YYEEEE. Using reference TRBV5-6 and TRBJ2-1 for the parts outside the CDR3, the full variable domain is DAGVTQSPTHLIKTRGQQVTLRCSPKSGHDTVSWYQQALGQGPQFIFQYYEEEERQRGNFPDRFSGHQFPNYSSELNVNALLLGDSALYLCASSSSIELTYNEQFFGPGTRLTVL.

J is TRBJ2-5 and V is TRBV6-1; TRBD2 matches 7 bases. Trimming cost V 2 bases and J 5 bases; bases outside gene matches: 5. CDR1 MNHNS and CDR2 SASEGT come from the germline V gene. CDR3 size: 14 residues. CDR3 sequence reads: CASSERGGDETQYF. For the CDR3, the DNA is TGTGCCAGCAGTGAAAGGGGAGGGGACGAGACCCAGTACTTC.

This sequence joins TRBV2 and TRBJ1-3, with D maybe TRBD1 (5 bases). The CDR3 totals 15 residues. Trimming pared 4 bases from V and 4 bases from J, leaving 14 bases between. The germline CDR1 and CDR2 sequences are SNHLY and FYNNEI. This CDR3 reads CASSAVQGAGNTIYF. The CDR3 DNA reads as TGTGCCAGCAGTGCCGTGCAGGGAGCGGGAAACACCATATATTTT.

J is TRBJ1-2 and V is TRBV29-1, with 8 bases that match TRBD1. CDR3 size: 12 residues. Germline CDR1 and CDR2: SQVTM and ANQGSEA. The CDR3 nucleotides are TGCAGTGGCCTGCAGGGGGCGGATGGCTACACCTTC. It is translated as CSGLQGADGYTF.

The CDR3 spells CASSGQQRYGYTF. In DNA form, the CDR3 reads TGTGCCAGCAGCGGACAGCAACGATATGGCTACACCTTC. The chain has TRBV28 and TRBJ1-2; the D gene is possibly TRBD1 (6 bases). V was pared by 6 bases and J by 5 bases, with 13 bases between. Germline V gene data show CDR1 as MDHEN and CDR2 as SYDVKM. This CDR3 is 13 amino acids long.

This chain connects TRBV30 to TRBJ1-4; D is undetermined. The germline V gene has CDR1 GTSNPN and CDR2 SVGIG (reference sequence). The CDR3 consists of 15 residues. The V and J ends lost 1 base and 0 bases respectively, with 9 bases between them. CDR3 DNA sequence: TGTGCCTGGAGTGACCCCAGTGCAACTAATGAAAAACTGTTTTTT. Amino acids: CAWSDPSATNEKLFF.

The chain combines TRBV30 with TRBJ1-1; D uncertain. Germline assignment: CDR1 GTSNPN and CDR2 SVGIG (reference sequence). CDR3 length: 14 residues. The V and J ends lost 1 base and 4 bases respectively, with 13 bases between them. CDR3 in DNA: TGTGCCTGGAGTGGAGGCGTCCGGCGCACTGAAGCTTTCTTT. Residues: CAWSGGVRRTEAFF. The full variable domain, completed using reference TRBV30 and TRBJ1-1, is SQTIHQWPATLVQPVGSPLSLECTVEGTSNPNLYWYRQAAGRGLQLLFYSVGIGQISSEVPQNLSASRPQDRQFILSSKKLLLSDSGFYLCAWSGGVRRTEAFFGQGTRLTVV.

This sequence joins TRBV19 and TRBJ1-2; 10 nucleotides line up with TRBD1. The CDR3 consists of 12 residues. The V and J ends lost 7 bases and 6 bases, in that order; junction bases with no gene match: 2. Germline V gene sequence: CDR1 LNHDA, CDR2 SQIVND (reference sequence). DNA of the CDR3: TGTGCCAGTACGGACAGGGGGGATGGCTACACCTTC. Residues: CASTDRGDGYTF.

The V and J genes are TRBV18 and TRBJ2-2, with D perhaps TRBD1 (5 bases). The V end was cut by 4 bases, the J end by 2 bases, with 8 bases between. Germline V gene lookup returns CDR1 KGHSH and CDR2 LQKENI. The CDR3 extends over 14 amino acids. The DNA for the CDR3 is TGTGCCAGCTCACTCGGACAAAACACCGGGGAGCTGTTTTTT. Translation gives CASSLGQNTGELFF. Combining the CDR3 with reference TRBV18 and TRBJ2-2 gives the whole variable domain NAGVMQNPRHLVRRRGQEARLRCSPMKGHSHVYWYRQLPEEGLKFMVYLQKENIIDESGMPKERFSAEFPKEGPSILRIQQVVRGDSAAYFCASSLGQNTGELFFGEGSRLTVL.

V and J are TRBV20-1 and TRBJ1-1; D gene ambiguous. V lost 5 bases and J lost 2, with 6 bases in between. CDR1 is DFQATT and CDR2 is SNEGSKA in the germline V gene (reference sequence). This CDR3 has 11 amino acids. DNA for the CDR3: TGCAGTGCTTCAAGAAACACTGAAGCTTTCTTT. It yields the protein CSASRNTEAFF.

The V call is TRBV4-1, the J call TRBJ1-5; no clear D gene. Trimming cost V 6 bases and J 0 bases, with 9 bases left between them. Germline lookup yields CDR1 MGHRA and CDR2 YSYEKL. There are 14 residues in the CDR3. In DNA form, the CDR3 reads TGCGCCAGCAGTAAGGTGTATAGCAATCAGCCCCAGCATTTT. Translated, it gives CASSKVYSNQPQHF.

V is TRBV5-8 and J is TRBJ2-1; 13 bases match TRBD2. The V and J ends lost 4 bases and 6 bases, in that order; junction bases with no gene match: 10. Germline V gene lookup returns CDR1 SGHTS and CDR2 YDEGEE. This CDR3 spans 17 amino acids. The CDR3 DNA sequence: TGTGCCAGCAGCCCGAGGACTAGCGGGGGCCCCATCAATGAGCAGTTCTTC. This codes for CASSPRTSGGPINEQFF. Together with reference TRBV5-8 and TRBJ2-1, the CDR3 gives the full variable domain: EAGVTQSPTHLIKTRGQQATLRCSPISGHTSVYWYQQALGLGLQFLLWYDEGEERNRGNFPPRFSGRQFPNYSSELNVNALELEDSALYLCASSPRTSGGPINEQFFGPGTRLTVL.

This clone was recorded once. The CDR3 region is CASSPSSREETQYF. The CDR3 bases are TGCGCCAGCAGCCCAAGTAGTAGGGAAGAGACCCAGTACTTC. The rearrangement joins TRBV5-1 to TRBJ2-5; D uncertain. Between the trimmed V and J ends, which lost 4 bases and 3 bases, there was a span of 13 bases. Germline-derived CDR1 and CDR2 are SGHRS and YFSETQ. CDR3 size: 14 residues. The complete variable domain, with remaining parts taken from reference TRBV5-1 and TRBJ2-5, reads KAGVTQTPRYLIKTRGQQVTLSCSPISGHRSVSWYQQTPGQGLQFLFEYFSETQRNKGNFPGRFSGRQFSNSRSEMNVSTLELGDSALYLCASSPSSREETQYFGPGTRLLVL.

V usage is TRBV19 and J usage is TRBJ2-1, with 7 nucleotides matching TRBD2. The CDR3 is 16 amino acids. The junction had 4 bases not matched to a gene; V was cut back by 2 bases and J by 0 bases. Germline V gene lookup returns CDR1 LNHDA and CDR2 SQIVND (reference sequence). In nucleotides, the CDR3 is TGTGCCAGTAGTATACTAGCGGACCCCTCCTACAATGAGCAGTTCTTC. Its translation: CASSILADPSYNEQFF. The full variable domain, in which reference TRBV19 and TRBJ2-1 provide the parts outside the CDR3, is DGGITQSPKYLFRKEGQNVTLSCEQNLNHDAMYWYRQDPGQGLRLIYYSQIVNDFQKGDIAEGYSVSREKKESFPLTVTSAQKNPTAFYLCASSILADPSYNEQFFGPGTRLTVL.

This sequence joins TRBV4-3 and TRBJ2-1, with 7 bases aligning to TRBD2. Germline trimming cut 0 bases from V and 2 bases from J; bases unmatched to any gene: 7. The germline V gene encodes CDR1 LGHNA and CDR2 YSLEER. The CDR3 extends over 17 amino acids. DNA for the CDR3: TGCGCCAGCAGCCAAGAAGGCGGGAGAGCGACCTACAATGAGCAGTTCTTC. Encoded protein: CASSQEGGRATYNEQFF.